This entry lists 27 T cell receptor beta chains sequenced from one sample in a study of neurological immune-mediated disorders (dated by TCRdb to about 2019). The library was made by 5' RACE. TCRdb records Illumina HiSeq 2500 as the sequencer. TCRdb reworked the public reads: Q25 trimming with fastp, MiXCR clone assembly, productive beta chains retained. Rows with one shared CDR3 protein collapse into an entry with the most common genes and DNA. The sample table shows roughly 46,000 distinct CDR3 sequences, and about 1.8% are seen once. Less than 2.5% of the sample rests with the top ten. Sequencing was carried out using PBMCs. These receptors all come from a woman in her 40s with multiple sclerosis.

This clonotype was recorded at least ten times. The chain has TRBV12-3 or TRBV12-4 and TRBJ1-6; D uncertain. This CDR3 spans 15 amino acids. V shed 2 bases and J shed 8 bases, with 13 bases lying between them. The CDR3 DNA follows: TGTGCCAGCAGTTTACGGGCCGGGCAGTATTCACCCCTCCACTTT. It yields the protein CASSLRAGQYSPLHF.

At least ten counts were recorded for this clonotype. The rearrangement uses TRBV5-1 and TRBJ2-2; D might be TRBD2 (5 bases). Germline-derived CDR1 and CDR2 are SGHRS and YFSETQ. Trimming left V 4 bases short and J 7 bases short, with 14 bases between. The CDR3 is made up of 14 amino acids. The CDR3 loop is CASSHEGPDGELFF. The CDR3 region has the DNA TGCGCCAGCAGCCACGAGGGTCCGGACGGGGAGCTGTTTTTT.

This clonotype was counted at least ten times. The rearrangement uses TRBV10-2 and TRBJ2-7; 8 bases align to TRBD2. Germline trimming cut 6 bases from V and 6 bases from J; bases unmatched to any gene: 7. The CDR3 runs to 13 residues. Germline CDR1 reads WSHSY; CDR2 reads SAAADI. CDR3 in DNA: TGCGCCAGCAGCGGGAGGGGGGTCGGCGAGCAGTACTTC. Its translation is CASSGRGVGEQYF.

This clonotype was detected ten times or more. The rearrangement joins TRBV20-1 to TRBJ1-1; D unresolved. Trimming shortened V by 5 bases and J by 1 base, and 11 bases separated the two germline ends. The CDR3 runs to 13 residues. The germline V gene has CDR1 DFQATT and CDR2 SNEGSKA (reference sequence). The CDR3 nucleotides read TGCAGTGCTCTAGGGCAGTCGAACACTGAAGCTTTCTTT. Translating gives CSALGQSNTEAFF.

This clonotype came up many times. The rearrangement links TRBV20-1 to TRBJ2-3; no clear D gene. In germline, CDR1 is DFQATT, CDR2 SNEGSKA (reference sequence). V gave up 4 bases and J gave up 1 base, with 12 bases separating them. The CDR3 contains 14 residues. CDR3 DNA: TGCAGTGCTACTAGTGTCTTGGGCACAGATACGCAGTATTTT. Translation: CSATSVLGTDTQYF.

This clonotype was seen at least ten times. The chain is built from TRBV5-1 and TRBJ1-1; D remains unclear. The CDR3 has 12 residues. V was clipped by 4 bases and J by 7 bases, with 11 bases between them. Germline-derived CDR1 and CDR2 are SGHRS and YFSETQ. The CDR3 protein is CASSGRAVEAFF. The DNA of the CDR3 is TGCGCCAGCAGCGGGAGGGCAGTTGAAGCTTTCTTT.

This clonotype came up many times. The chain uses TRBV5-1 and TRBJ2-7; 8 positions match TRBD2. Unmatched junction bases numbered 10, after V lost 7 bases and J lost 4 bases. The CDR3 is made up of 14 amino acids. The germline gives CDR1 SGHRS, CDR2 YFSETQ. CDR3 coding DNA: TGCGCCAGCTCAATCGGGGGGGGCGAATACGAGCAGTACTTC. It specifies CASSIGGGEYEQYF.

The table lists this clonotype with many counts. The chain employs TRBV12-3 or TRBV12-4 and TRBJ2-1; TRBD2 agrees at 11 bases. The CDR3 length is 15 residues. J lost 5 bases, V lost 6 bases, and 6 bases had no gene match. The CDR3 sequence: CASSLAGGPNNEQFF. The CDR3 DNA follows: TGTGCCAGCAGCCTAGCGGGGGGCCCTAACAATGAGCAGTTCTTC.

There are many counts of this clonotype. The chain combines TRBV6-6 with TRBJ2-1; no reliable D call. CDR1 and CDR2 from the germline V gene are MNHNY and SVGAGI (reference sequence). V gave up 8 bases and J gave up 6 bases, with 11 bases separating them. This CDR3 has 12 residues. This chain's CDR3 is CASGKVPNEQFF. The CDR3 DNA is TGTGCCAGCGGGAAAGTGCCCAATGAGCAGTTCTTC.

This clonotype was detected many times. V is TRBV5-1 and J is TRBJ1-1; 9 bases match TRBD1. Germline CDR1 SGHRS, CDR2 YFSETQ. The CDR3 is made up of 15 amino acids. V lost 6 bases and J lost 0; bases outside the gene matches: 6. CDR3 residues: CASTRDRAMNTEAFF. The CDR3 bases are TGCGCCAGCACCCGGGACAGGGCCATGAACACTGAAGCTTTCTTT.

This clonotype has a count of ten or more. The CDR3 loop is CASSSRTGRNGELFF. The CDR3 nucleotides read TGTGCCAGCAGCTCCCGGACAGGGCGGAACGGGGAGCTGTTTTTT. The chain couples TRBV7-8 to TRBJ2-2; 8 nucleotides align to TRBD1. The CDR3 is 15 amino acids. Germline-derived CDR1 and CDR2 are SGHVS and FQNEAQ. Trimming took 4 bases from V and 7 from J; bases not matched to a gene: 8.

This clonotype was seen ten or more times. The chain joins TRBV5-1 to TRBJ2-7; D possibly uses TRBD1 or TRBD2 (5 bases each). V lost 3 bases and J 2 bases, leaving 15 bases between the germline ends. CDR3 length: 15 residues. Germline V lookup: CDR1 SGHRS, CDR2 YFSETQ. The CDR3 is CASSWGTAETYEQYF. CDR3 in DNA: TGCGCCAGCAGCTGGGGGACCGCCGAAACCTACGAGCAGTACTTC.

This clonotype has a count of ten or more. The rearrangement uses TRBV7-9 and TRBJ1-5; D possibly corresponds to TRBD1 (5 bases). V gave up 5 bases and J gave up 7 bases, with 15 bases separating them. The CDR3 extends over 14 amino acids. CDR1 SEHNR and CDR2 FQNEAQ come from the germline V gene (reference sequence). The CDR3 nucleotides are TGTGCCAGCAGCCCCTGGGGGGTGGAGCAGCCCCAGCATTTT. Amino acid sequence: CASSPWGVEQPQHF.

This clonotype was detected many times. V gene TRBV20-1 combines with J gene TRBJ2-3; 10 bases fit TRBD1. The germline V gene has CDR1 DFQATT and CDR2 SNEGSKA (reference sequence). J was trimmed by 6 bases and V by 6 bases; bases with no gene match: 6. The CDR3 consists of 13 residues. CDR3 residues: CSARDRGLDTQYF. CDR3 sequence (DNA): TGCAGTGCACGGGACAGGGGATTGGATACGCAGTATTTT.

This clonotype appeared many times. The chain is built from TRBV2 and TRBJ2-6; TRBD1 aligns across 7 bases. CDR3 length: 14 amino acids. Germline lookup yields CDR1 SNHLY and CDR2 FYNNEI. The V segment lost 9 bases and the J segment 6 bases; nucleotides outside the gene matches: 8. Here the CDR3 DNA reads TGTGCCAGTAGCGACAGGGCGGCGGCCAACGTCCTGACTTTC. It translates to CASSDRAAANVLTF.

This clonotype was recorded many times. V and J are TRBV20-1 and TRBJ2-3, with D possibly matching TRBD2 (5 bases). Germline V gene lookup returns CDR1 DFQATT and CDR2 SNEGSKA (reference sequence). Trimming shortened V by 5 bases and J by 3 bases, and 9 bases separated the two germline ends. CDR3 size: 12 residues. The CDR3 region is CSAPGSTDTQYF. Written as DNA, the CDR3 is TGCAGTGCTCCTGGGAGTACAGATACGCAGTATTTT.

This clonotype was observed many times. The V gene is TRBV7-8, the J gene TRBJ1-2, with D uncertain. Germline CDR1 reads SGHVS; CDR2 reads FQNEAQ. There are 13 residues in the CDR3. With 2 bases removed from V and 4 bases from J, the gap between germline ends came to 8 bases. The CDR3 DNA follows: TGTGCCAGCAGCTTACCCGGAGGCTATGGCTACACCTTC. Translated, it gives CASSLPGGYGYTF.

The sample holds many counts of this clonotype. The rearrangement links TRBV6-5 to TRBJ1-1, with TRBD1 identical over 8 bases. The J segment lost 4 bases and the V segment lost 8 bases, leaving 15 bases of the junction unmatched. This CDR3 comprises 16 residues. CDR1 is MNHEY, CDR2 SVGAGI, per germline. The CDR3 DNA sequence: TGTGCCAGCGGTACGCGGACAGGGAAGGGGGGCACTGAAGCTTTCTTT. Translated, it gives CASGTRTGKGGTEAFF.

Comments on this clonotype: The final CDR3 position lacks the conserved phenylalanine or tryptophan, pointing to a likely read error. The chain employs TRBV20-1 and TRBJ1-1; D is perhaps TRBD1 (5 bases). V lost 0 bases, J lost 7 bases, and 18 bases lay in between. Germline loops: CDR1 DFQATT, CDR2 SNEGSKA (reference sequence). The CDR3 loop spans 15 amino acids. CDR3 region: CSARDHGRDPIEAFN. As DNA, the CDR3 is TGCAGTGCTAGAGACCATGGCCGGGACCCCATTGAAGCTTTCAAT.

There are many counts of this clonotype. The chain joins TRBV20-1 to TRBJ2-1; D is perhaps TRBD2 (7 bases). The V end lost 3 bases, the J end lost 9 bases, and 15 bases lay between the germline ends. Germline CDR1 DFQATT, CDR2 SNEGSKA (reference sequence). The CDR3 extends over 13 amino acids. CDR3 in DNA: TGCAGTGCTAGTGGTGGGGGGGCCGGTGAGCAGTTCTTC. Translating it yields CSASGGGAGEQFF.

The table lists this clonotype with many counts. As DNA, the CDR3 is TGCGCCAGCAGCTTCGGACGCCCGGACACTGAAGCTTTCTTT. It yields the protein CASSFGRPDTEAFF. The chain joins TRBV5-1 to TRBJ1-1; D is unresolved. Trimming removed 2 bases at V and 3 bases at J, with 11 bases between. Germline CDR1 is SGHRS and CDR2 is YFSETQ. This CDR3 comprises 14 residues.

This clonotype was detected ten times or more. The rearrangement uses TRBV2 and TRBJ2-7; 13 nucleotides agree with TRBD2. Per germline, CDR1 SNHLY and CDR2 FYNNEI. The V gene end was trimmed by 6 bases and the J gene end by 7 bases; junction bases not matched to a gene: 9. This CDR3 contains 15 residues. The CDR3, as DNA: TGTGCCAGCAGGATACTAGCGGGGGGGGAGACGGAGCAGTACTTC. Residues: CASRILAGGETEQYF. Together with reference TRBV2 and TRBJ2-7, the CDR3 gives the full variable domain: EPEVTQTPSHQVTQMGQEVILRCVPISNHLYFYWYRQILGQKVEFLVSFYNNEISEKSEIFDDQFSVERPDGSNFTLKIRSTKLEDSAMYFCASRILAGGETEQYFGPGTRLTVT.

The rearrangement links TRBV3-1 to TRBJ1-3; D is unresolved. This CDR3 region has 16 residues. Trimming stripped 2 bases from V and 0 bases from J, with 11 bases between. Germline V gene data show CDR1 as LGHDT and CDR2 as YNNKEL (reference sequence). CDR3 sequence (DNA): TGTGCCAGCAGCCAATACGGCAGTGACTCTGGAAACACCATATATTTT. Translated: CASSQYGSDSGNTIYF. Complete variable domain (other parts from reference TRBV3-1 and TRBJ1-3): DTAVSQTPKYLVTQMGNDKSIKCEQNLGHDTMYWYKQDSKKFLKIMFSYNNKELIINETVPNRFSPKSPDKAHLNLHINSLELGDSAVYFCASSQYGSDSGNTIYFGEGSWLTVV.

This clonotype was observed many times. The CDR3 DNA reads TGTGCCAGCAGCACGGACAGAAACAATGAGCAGTTCTTC. Its protein product is CASSTDRNNEQFF. This sequence joins TRBV5-8 and TRBJ2-1; tentative D call: TRBD1 (6 bases). Trimming left V 4 bases short and J 5 bases short, with 10 bases between. CDR3 length: 13 residues. Germline V gene data show CDR1 as SGHTS and CDR2 as YDEGEE. Based on the CDR3 plus reference TRBV5-8 and TRBJ2-1, the full variable domain is EAGVTQSPTHLIKTRGQQATLRCSPISGHTSVYWYQQALGLGLQFLLWYDEGEERNRGNFPPRFSGRQFPNYSSELNVNALELEDSALYLCASSTDRNNEQFFGPGTRLTVL.

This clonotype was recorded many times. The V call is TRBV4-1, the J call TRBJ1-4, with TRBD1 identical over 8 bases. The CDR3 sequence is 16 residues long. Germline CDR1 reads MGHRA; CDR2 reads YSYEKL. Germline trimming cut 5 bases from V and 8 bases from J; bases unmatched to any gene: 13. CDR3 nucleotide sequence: TGCGCCAGCAGCTCCCCCGGAAGGACAGGGTACGAAAAACTGTTTTTT. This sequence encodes CASSSPGRTGYEKLFF.

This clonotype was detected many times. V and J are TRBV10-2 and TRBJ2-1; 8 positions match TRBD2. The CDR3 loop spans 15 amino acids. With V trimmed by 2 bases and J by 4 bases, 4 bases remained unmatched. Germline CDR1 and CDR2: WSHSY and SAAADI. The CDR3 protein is CASSETSGGYNEQFF. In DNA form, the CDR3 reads TGCGCCAGCAGTGAGACCAGCGGGGGATACAATGAGCAGTTCTTC.

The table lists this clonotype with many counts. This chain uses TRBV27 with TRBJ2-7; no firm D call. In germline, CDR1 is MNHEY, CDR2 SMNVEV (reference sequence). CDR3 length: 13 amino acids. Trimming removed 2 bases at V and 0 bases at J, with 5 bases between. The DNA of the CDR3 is TGTGCCAGCAGTTTAGCATTCTCCTACGAGCAGTACTTC. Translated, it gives CASSLAFSYEQYF.